The 30 T cell receptor beta chains in this list originate from one sample, sequenced in a study of Ad26.COV2.S vaccination and SARS-CoV-2 variants. Treatment specified: about 20 received Ad26.COV2.S at low or high dose, single or two shots; about 5 received placebo; per-sample allocation not given. Each sample was drawn 63 days after the first injection (of vaccine or placebo). Profiling relied on immunoSEQ multiplex PCR, and the TCRdb table lists in-frame clones only, not all of them. Of a few hundred thousand clones listed, about 89% are singletons. The material was peripheral blood, obtained in a trial of Ad26.COV2.S vaccine versus placebo. These receptors were taken from a person between 18 and 65 years old who received the Ad26.COV2.S COVID-19 vaccine or a placebo.

V usage is TRBV28 and J usage is TRBJ2-2; a possible D gene is TRBD1 (5 bases). CDR3 length equals 16 residues. Germline V gene data show CDR1 as MDHEN and CDR2 as SYDVKM. The ends were cut back, 8 bases at V and 3 bases at J, with 19 bases in the middle. The CDR3 spells CASQPQGLAHTGELFF. The CDR3 nucleotides read TGTGCCAGCCAGCCCCAGGGTTTGGCCCACACCGGGGAGCTGTTTTTT.

This clone was detected a few times. The J gene is TRBJ1-5, the V gene TRBV6-6, with 7 bases matching TRBD1. The CDR3 runs to 15 residues. CDR1 is MNHNY and CDR2 is SVGAGI in the germline V gene (reference sequence). The V gene end was trimmed by 2 bases and the J gene end by 4 bases; junction bases not matched to a gene: 5. The CDR3 loop is CASSYDAGGNQPQHF. The CDR3 region has the DNA TGTGCCAGCAGTTACGACGCAGGGGGTAATCAGCCCCAGCATTTT.

CDR3 nucleotide sequence: TGTGCCAGCAGCTCTAGACTCGACAATGAGCAGTTCTTC. Translation gives CASSSRLDNEQFF. The chain couples TRBV11-2 to TRBJ2-1, with D uncertain. V lost 4 bases to trimming and J lost 5 bases, with 9 bases between them. CDR3 length: 13 residues. Germline V gene data show CDR1 as SGHAT and CDR2 as FQNNGV. Full variable domain (outside the CDR3, taken from reference TRBV11-2 and TRBJ2-1): EAGVAQSPRYKIIEKRQSVAFWCNPISGHATLYWYQQILGQGPKLLIQFQNNGVVDDSQLPKDRFSAERLKGVDSTLKIQPAKLEDSAVYLCASSSRLDNEQFFGPGTRLTVL.

V usage is TRBV5-1 and J usage is TRBJ2-6; D unresolved. This CDR3 is built from 15 residues. The V end lost 6 bases, the J end lost 4 bases, and 14 bases lay between the germline ends. Germline lookup yields CDR1 SGHRS and CDR2 YFSETQ. The CDR3 reads CASTKDQTGANVLTF. The CDR3, as DNA: TGCGCCAGCACCAAAGACCAAACAGGGGCCAACGTCCTGACTTTC.

Worth noting for this clone: Other DNA sequences in this specimen translate into the identical CDR3. This rearrangement joins TRBV12-3 or TRBV12-4 to TRBJ1-2; D might be TRBD1 (6 bases). V lost 1 base and J lost 3, with 6 bases in between. CDR3 length: 13 amino acids. The CDR3 reads CASSLDRDYGYTF. The CDR3 DNA reads as TGTGCCAGCAGTTTAGACAGGGACTATGGCTACACCTTC.

The chain is built from TRBV29-1 and TRBJ2-1; D is perhaps TRBD2 (6 bases). The germline CDR1 and CDR2 sequences are SQVTM and ANQGSEA. Trimming stripped 6 bases from V and 5 bases from J, with 17 bases between. The CDR3 runs 14 residues. CDR3 amino acids: CSVDSGLSHNEQFF. The CDR3 DNA sequence: TGCAGCGTAGATAGCGGATTAAGTCACAATGAGCAGTTCTTC.

This sequence joins TRBV7-2 and TRBJ1-6; D ambiguous. The germline CDR1 and CDR2 sequences are SGHTA and FQGNSA. Trimming took off 1 base at V and 6 bases at J, with 4 bases between the two ends. The CDR3 is 13 amino acids. CDR3 nucleotide sequence: TGTGCCAGCAGCTTAGTACGTAATTCACCCCTCCACTTT. This gives the protein CASSLVRNSPLHF.

The CDR3 region has the DNA TGTGCCTGGAGTTCAAAGGGGATGACGAAGCAGTACTTC. This sequence encodes CAWSSKGMTKQYF. The chain has TRBV30 and TRBJ2-7; the D gene is possibly TRBD1 (5 bases). The V end was cut by 2 bases, the J end by 8 bases, with 16 bases between. The length of the CDR3 is 13 residues. CDR1 and CDR2 from the germline V gene are GTSNPN and SVGIG (reference sequence).

The chain joins TRBV4-3 to TRBJ1-2; D is unclear. The V gene lost 3 bases and the J gene lost 3 bases, with 23 bases spanning the gap. The CDR3 extends over 18 amino acids. Germline lookup yields CDR1 LGHNA and CDR2 YSLEER. The CDR3 protein is CASSHRPDFPSADYGYTF. CDR3 DNA sequence: TGCGCCAGCAGCCACCGACCGGACTTCCCCTCTGCGGACTATGGCTACACCTTC.

The V call is TRBV4-1, the J call TRBJ2-1; D is unclear. CDR1 MGHRA and CDR2 YSYEKL come from the germline V gene. The germline V and J ends were trimmed by 0 bases and 4 bases, with 7 bases remaining between them. This CDR3 region has 14 residues. The CDR3 protein is CASSQDRGYNEQFF. DNA of the CDR3: TGCGCCAGCAGCCAAGATCGTGGATACAATGAGCAGTTCTTC.

This clone was detected only a few times. This chain uses TRBV27 with TRBJ1-2; 10 nucleotides line up with TRBD1. With V trimmed by 6 bases and J by 7 bases, 5 bases remained unmatched. CDR1 is MNHEY and CDR2 is SMNVEV in the germline V gene (reference sequence). The CDR3 has 13 amino acids. CDR3 region: CASRKTGGLGYTF. The DNA for the CDR3 is TGTGCCAGCAGGAAGACAGGGGGCCTTGGCTACACCTTC.

The chain links TRBV7-2 to TRBJ1-4, with 7 bases aligning to TRBD1. The CDR3 consists of 16 residues. V trimming: 5 bases; J trimming: 0 bases; junction bases outside the gene matches: 6. CDR1 and CDR2 (germline): SGHTA, FQGNSA. For the CDR3, the DNA is TGTGCCAGCAGCGTGACAGGGCCCGCAACTAATGAAAAACTGTTTTTT. Protein product: CASSVTGPATNEKLFF.

The chain has TRBV10-2 and TRBJ2-5, with no clear D. Germline CDR1 and CDR2: WSHSY and SAAADI. Trimming removed 4 bases at V and 6 bases at J, with 9 bases between. CDR3 length equals 12 residues. CDR3 sequence: CASSGARQTQYF. CDR3 DNA sequence: TGCGCCAGCAGTGGAGCGAGGCAGACCCAGTACTTC.

This sequence joins TRBV5-6 and TRBJ2-7; no clear D gene. V was pared by 0 bases and J by 2 bases, with 6 bases between. The germline V gene encodes CDR1 SGHDT and CDR2 YYEEEE. The CDR3 is 13 amino acids. CDR3: CASSLDGPYEQYF. CDR3 nucleotide sequence: TGTGCCAGCAGCTTGGACGGGCCCTACGAGCAGTACTTC. Complete variable domain (other parts from reference TRBV5-6 and TRBJ2-7): DAGVTQSPTHLIKTRGQQVTLRCSPKSGHDTVSWYQQALGQGPQFIFQYYEEEERQRGNFPDRFSGHQFPNYSSELNVNALLLGDSALYLCASSLDGPYEQYFGPGTRLTVT.

The chain is built from TRBV6-5 and TRBJ2-5; TRBD1 might be the D (5 bases). Germline V CDR1 and CDR2: MNHEY, SVGAGI. The CDR3 covers 14 residues. V was cut by 5 bases and J by 5 bases, with 15 bases left in between. The CDR3 coding sequence is TGTGCCAGCAGTCCCGTTAAGGGGCGGGAGACCCAGTACTTC. This gives the protein CASSPVKGRETQYF.

The chain carries TRBV5-1 and TRBJ1-2; weak D call: TRBD1 (6 bases). Germline CDR1 and CDR2: SGHRS and YFSETQ. The CDR3 runs to 13 residues. The germline V and J ends were trimmed by 4 bases and 5 bases, with 12 bases remaining between them. The DNA of the CDR3 is TGCGCCAGCAGCCTGGACAGATTTTATGGCTACACCTTC. It specifies CASSLDRFYGYTF.

This chain joins TRBV3-1 (or the pseudogene TRBV3-2) and TRBJ2-3; TRBD1 might be the D (6 bases). V lost 0 bases to trimming and J lost 11 bases, with 9 bases between them. CDR3 size: 12 residues. The V gene's germline CDR1 is LGHDT and CDR2 YNNKEL (reference sequence). In nucleotides, the CDR3 is TGTGCCAGCAGCCAAGAACCGGGACAGCAGTATTTT. This translates into CASSQEPGQQYF.

Regarding this clone: The sample carries other DNA sequences with the same CDR3. The chain uses TRBV5-4 and TRBJ1-1; D unresolved. Trimming took off 5 bases at V and 1 base at J, with 3 bases between the two ends. The CDR3 is 11 amino acids. Germline V gene sequence: CDR1 SGHNT, CDR2 YYREEE (reference sequence). CDR3 DNA: TGTGCCAGCAGGGGGAACACTGAAGCTTTCTTT. This gives the protein CASRGNTEAFF.

The V call is TRBV10-1, the J call TRBJ2-1; D uncertain. V dropped 3 bases and J dropped 5 bases, with 11 bases sitting between them. Germline loops: CDR1 WNHNN, CDR2 SYGVQD (reference sequence). This CDR3 is built from 14 residues. The CDR3 DNA reads as TGCGCCAGCAGTGATGACCAGCTCAACAATGAGCAGTTCTTC. Translated: CASSDDQLNNEQFF.

The count of this clone is one. The chain has TRBV12-3 or TRBV12-4 and TRBJ2-1, with no clear D. The ends were cut back, 3 bases at V and 6 bases at J, with 9 bases in the middle. The CDR3 runs 13 residues. CDR3 residues: CASSFGYGNEQFF. The CDR3 nucleotides read TGTGCCAGCAGTTTCGGTTACGGCAATGAGCAGTTCTTC.

V is TRBV3-1 (or the pseudogene TRBV3-2) and J is TRBJ2-2; tentative D call: TRBD1 (6 bases). The length of the CDR3 is 15 residues. Trimming stripped 4 bases from V and 2 bases from J, with 11 bases between. Germline lookup yields CDR1 LGHDT and CDR2 YNNKEL (reference sequence). Written as DNA, the CDR3 is TGTGCCAGCAGCCTCGGACAGACAAACACCGGGGAGCTGTTTTTT. Protein sequence: CASSLGQTNTGELFF.

The V and J genes are TRBV7-3 and TRBJ2-2; no reliable D call. The CDR3 loop spans 15 amino acids. V was cut by 5 bases and J by 0 bases, with 10 bases left in between. Germline CDR1 and CDR2: SGHTA and FQGTGA. CDR3 DNA: TGTGCCAGCAGCCCAAAACCCTCGAACACCGGGGAGCTGTTTTTT. This codes for CASSPKPSNTGELFF.

The gene calls are TRBV4-1 and TRBJ2-2, with a tentative D call TRBD1 (6 bases). The germline V and J ends were trimmed by 3 bases and 1 base, with 18 bases remaining between them. The CDR3 spans 18 residues. Germline V lookup: CDR1 MGHRA, CDR2 YSYEKL. The CDR3 region is CASSQGSGQRLNTGELFF. The CDR3 DNA reads as TGCGCCAGCAGCCAGGGGTCCGGACAGCGTCTGAACACCGGGGAGCTGTTTTTT.

This clone was seen a handful of times. This rearrangement joins TRBV19 to TRBJ1-1; D unresolved. The CDR3 extends over 14 amino acids. The ends were cut back, 2 bases at V and 0 bases at J, with 7 bases in the middle. Germline V gene data show CDR1 as LNHDA and CDR2 as SQIVND (reference sequence). The chain's CDR3 is CASSIQPMNTEAFF. The DNA of the CDR3 is TGTGCCAGTAGTATACAGCCCATGAACACTGAAGCTTTCTTT.

V is TRBV2 and J is TRBJ1-2; no clear D gene. Trimming removed 2 bases from V and 2 bases from J, with 3 bases in between. Germline assignment: CDR1 SNHLY and CDR2 FYNNEI. This CDR3 has 12 residues. This chain's CDR3 is CASSERNYGYTF. The CDR3 DNA reads as TGTGCCAGCAGTGAACGGAACTATGGCTACACCTTC.

V and J are TRBV7-9 and TRBJ1-1, with D hard to call. The CDR3 is 15 residues long. Germline V lookup: CDR1 SEHNR, CDR2 FQNEAQ (reference sequence). Trimming removed 2 bases from V and 1 base from J, with 11 bases in between. The CDR3 coding sequence is TGTGCCAGCAGCTTATTTGAGATACAGAACACTGAAGCTTTCTTT. Translation: CASSLFEIQNTEAFF.

This clone was counted a few times. This rearrangement joins TRBV5-4 to TRBJ1-2; D not resolved. V was shortened by 0 bases and J by 4 bases, with 7 bases between the two germline ends. The CDR3 runs 13 residues. CDR1 SGHNT and CDR2 YYREEE come from the germline V gene (reference sequence). The CDR3 sequence is CASSLDRFYGYTF. DNA for the CDR3: TGTGCCAGCAGCTTGGACAGATTCTATGGCTACACCTTC.

The genes are TRBV2 and TRBJ1-1, with a weak D call TRBD1 (6 bases). CDR1 SNHLY and CDR2 FYNNEI come from the germline V gene. The CDR3 extends over 14 amino acids. The germline V and J ends were trimmed by 6 bases and 1 base, with 12 bases remaining between them. Here the CDR3 reads CASRGLQGNTEAFF. DNA for the CDR3: TGTGCCAGCAGGGGGCTACAGGGGAACACTGAAGCTTTCTTT.

This clone was seen a single time. V usage is TRBV7-6 and J usage is TRBJ1-1, with D uncertain. This CDR3 comprises 13 residues. The germline V gene has CDR1 SGHVS and CDR2 FNYEAQ. The V and J ends lost 5 bases and 2 bases respectively, with 9 bases between them. CDR3 in DNA: TGTGCCAGCAGCAAGCAGGAAAACACTGAAGCTTTCTTT. Amino acids: CASSKQENTEAFF. The whole variable domain, remainder taken from reference TRBV7-6 and TRBJ1-1, is GAGVSQSPRYKVTKRGQDVALRCDPISGHVSLYWYRQALGQGPEFLTYFNYEAQQDKSGLPNDRFSAERPEGSISTLTIQRTEQRDSAMYRCASSKQENTEAFFGQGTRLTVV.

The chain joins TRBV9 to TRBJ2-5; 7 bases align to TRBD2. The CDR3 is 21 residues long. V lost 0 bases, J lost 0 bases, and 20 bases stayed unmatched. Germline assignment: CDR1 SGDLS and CDR2 YYNGEE. CDR3 loop: CASSVGPSYFAAGDYQETQYF. The CDR3 DNA reads TGTGCCAGCAGCGTAGGGCCCTCTTACTTCGCGGCGGGGGATTACCAAGAGACCCAGTACTTC.